This T cell receptor beta chain is from a study of radiotherapy plus CTLA-4 blockade in lung cancer. TCRdb's table, derived via immunoSEQ multiplex PCR, lists solely in-frame clones and lacks some. Here the sample spans over 100,000 clones, just under 90% being singletons. Notes on this clone: Its matching antigen is unknown.

V lost 1 base, J lost 7 bases, and 7 bases stayed unmatched. Germline values: CDR1 SGHRS, CDR2 YFSETQ. The CDR3 consists of 15 residues. Regarding the study as a whole: Increased serum interferon-beta after radiation also reportedly predicted response strongly.

The TCR was taken from a human donor with non-small cell lung cancer that progressed on radiotherapy plus ipilimumab. Sample: peripheral blood, taken from a patient treated with radiotherapy plus ipilimumab. The chain links TRBV5-1 to TRBJ2-1, with 8 bases matching TRBD2. The CDR3 DNA follows: TGCGCCAGCAGCTTGATCGGCGGGGGGTGGAATGAGCAGTTCTTC. It codes for CASSLIGGGWNEQFF. The full variable domain, with the rest looked up from reference TRBV5-1 and TRBJ2-1, is KAGVTQTPRYLIKTRGQQVTLSCSPISGHRSVSWYQQTPGQGLQFLFEYFSETQRNKGNFPGRFSGRQFSNSRSEMNVSTLELGDSALYLCASSLIGGGWNEQFFGPGTRLTVL.